These T cell receptor beta chains were read from a single sample in a study of read filtering for tumor transcriptome and immune sequencing. TCRdb reanalysed the reads using MiXCR and keeps one entry per CDR3 protein. The sample lists around 140,000 distinct CDR3 sequences; about 12% were seen once. The sample was a population of CD138-negative cells sorted from bone marrow. These receptors originate from a donor at least 40 years old with multiple myeloma. Each CDR3 is given with its conserved first and last residue. A D gene is named only where the DNA matches it firmly. Size tells how often a clone was seen (once, few, many) or the class of an expanded clone, and some rows leave it out.

v_call	d_call	j_call	clone_size	cdr3_aa	cdr3_nt
TRBV20-1	.	TRBJ2-7	many	CSARDLGGERYF	TGCAGTGCTAGAGATCTCGGCGGTGAGAGGTACTTC
TRBV29-1	.	TRBJ2-5	.	CSSGQGGEPQYF	TGCAGCTCCGGACAGGGAGGGGAGCCCCAGTACTTC
TRBV4-2	.	TRBJ2-2	few	CASSIRAGTPEAGELFF	TGTGCCAGCAGCATACGCGCCGGGACACCCGAGGCCGGGGAGCTGTTTTTT
TRBV20-1	TRBD1	TRBJ1-4	many	CSADRRGRGEKLFF	TGCAGTGCTGATCGCAGGGGGCGCGGAGAAAAACTGTTTTTT
TRBV14	.	TRBJ1-1	many	CASSPIGNTEAFF	TGTGCCAGCAGCCCTATTGGGAACACTGAAGCTTTCTTT
TRBV29-1	TRBD2	TRBJ2-1	many	CSVDSQTSGSYNEQFF	TGCAGCGTTGATAGTCAGACTAGCGGTTCCTACAATGAGCAGTTCTTC
TRBV5-6	.	TRBJ1-2	many	CASSRDTGYTF	TGTGCCAGCAGCAGGGACACCGGCTACACCTTC
TRBV7-2	TRBD2	TRBJ2-5	few	CASSTLAGGGGTQYF	TGTGCCAGCAGCACTTTAGCGGGAGGGGGAGGGACCCAGTACTTC
TRBV7-6	TRBD2	TRBJ2-1	many	CASSRGDSGILGNEQFF	TGTGCCAGCAGCCGAGGGGATAGCGGGATTCTAGGCAATGAGCAGTTCTTC
TRBV7-9	.	TRBJ1-1	many	CASRMDREGTEAFF	TGTGCCAGCAGAATGGACCGGGAGGGTACTGAAGCTTTCTTT
TRBV6-2/TRBV6-3	.	TRBJ2-5	many	CASTSSFVQTQYF	TGTGCCAGCACGTCTAGTTTCGTCCAGACCCAGTACTTC
TRBV6-2/TRBV6-3	.	TRBJ2-7	many	CASSFDRVSYEQYF	TGTGCCAGCAGTTTTGACAGAGTCTCCTACGAGCAGTACTTC
TRBV18	TRBD2	TRBJ2-2	many	CASSLRRASGNTGELFF	TGTGCCAGCTCACTTCGTAGGGCTAGCGGAAACACCGGGGAGCTGTTTTTT
TRBV6-5	.	TRBJ1-2	few	CASRLLAQVGYTF	TGTGCCAGCCGTCTTTTAGCCCAAGTGGGCTACACCTTC
TRBV7-3	.	TRBJ2-1	many	CASSLTPIYNEQFF	TGTGCCAGCAGCTTAACACCCATCTACAATGAGCAGTTCTTC
TRBV6-5	TRBD2	TRBJ2-2	many	CASRGGRTNTGELFF	TGTGCCAGCCGGGGGGGTCGCACGAACACCGGGGAGCTGTTTTTT
TRBV11-3	TRBD1	TRBJ1-2	many	CASSSQGTEAGYTF	TGTGCCAGCAGCTCTCAGGGGACAGAGGCTGGCTACACCTTC
TRBV7-8	TRBD2	TRBJ2-1	many	CASSLRGRSRAGEGEQFF	TGTGCCAGCAGCTTAAGGGGTCGGAGTCGAGCGGGAGAGGGTGAGCAGTTCTTC
TRBV7-9	.	TRBJ2-7	many	CASSLNRRTAYEQYF	TGTGCCAGCAGCCTAAACAGGAGGACCGCCTACGAGCAGTACTTC
TRBV20-1	TRBD2	TRBJ2-7	many	CSARGGLAGGYEQYF	TGCAGTGCTAGAGGCGGACTAGCGGGAGGCTACGAGCAGTACTTC
TRBV12-3/TRBV12-4	TRBD2	TRBJ2-3	many	CASSRSGRAGTDTQYF	TGTGCCAGCAGCCGCAGCGGGAGGGCTGGCACAGATACGCAGTATTTT
TRBV6-2/TRBV6-3	.	TRBJ2-7	many	CASSFLAYYEQYF	TGTGCCAGCAGTTTCCTAGCGTACTACGAGCAGTACTTC
TRBV27	.	TRBJ2-7	many	CASSLSGEQYF	TGTGCCAGCAGCCTGTCAGGGGAGCAGTACTTC
TRBV12-5	.	TRBJ2-1	many	CASGPTRSSLDEQFF	TGTGCTAGTGGTCCCACGAGATCCTCTCTGGATGAGCAGTTCTTC
TRBV29-1	TRBD2	TRBJ2-1	many	CNGAGGSHNEQFF	TGCAACGGGGCGGGGGGCTCTCACAATGAGCAGTTCTTC
TRBV20-1	.	TRBJ1-1	many	CSARESRTANTEAFF	TGCAGTGCTAGAGAGAGTAGGACAGCAAACACTGAAGCTTTCTTT
TRBV19	.	TRBJ1-1	many	CASKPHSRVVNTEAFF	TGTGCCAGTAAGCCCCACTCTCGGGTGGTGAACACTGAAGCTTTCTTT
TRBV20-1	TRBD1	TRBJ2-1	many	CSARVMLGTGGSYNEQFF	TGCAGTGCTAGAGTAATGTTGGGGACAGGGGGCTCCTACAATGAGCAGTTCTTC